This paragraph reports one TCR beta chain. What it binds is not known. Produced via immunoSEQ multiplex PCR; TCRdb's table is partial and in-frame only. The sample holds approximately 120,000 clones, approximately 91% seen once. Germline CDR1 reads MDHEN; CDR2 reads SYDVKM. The CDR3 spans 15 residues. V shed 4 bases and J shed 4 bases, with 14 bases lying between them. This entry belongs to a study of T cell responses to AZD1222 COVID-19 vaccine. General study points: Rises in breadth and depth of Spike-specific TCRs came after two AZD1222 doses. Only a handful of AZD1222 recipients, roughly six in all, had baseline seropositivity. The donors showed a predominance of white British ancestry and of females, with possible underestimation of clonal diversity.

The sequences come from peripheral blood, collected on day 0 of AZD1222 vaccination. The receptor comes from an adult in good health. J is TRBJ1-5 and V is TRBV28; D ambiguous. CDR3 protein: CASSYPDGTNQPQHF. CDR3 sequence (DNA): TGTGCCAGCAGTTACCCGGACGGAACAAATCAGCCCCAGCATTTT.